Detailed here is one T cell receptor (beta chain). The antigen is undetermined. The data are from a study of metastatic and nonmetastatic thyroid tumors. TCRdb reanalyzed the PCR reads via MiXCR. This repertoire shows around 26,000 clones, approximately 24% found once; its top ten account for about 7.9%. Overall study results and limits: In blood and tumor, TCR beta diversity was reportedly significantly higher in malignant thyroid tumors than in benign nodules.

This CDR3 is built from 14 residues. Trimming cost V 0 bases and J 4 bases, with 10 bases left between them. From germline, CDR1 is SGHRS and CDR2 YFSETQ. Until they underwent thyroid surgery, no patient had received any treatment. The V gene is TRBV5-1, the J gene TRBJ1-2; tentative D call: TRBD1 (6 bases). Input material: blood. The receptor was isolated from a female donor with papillary thyroid cancer or a benign thyroid nodule (not recorded which). Some clones in this sample may be carry-over from other donors' samples. The CDR3 here is CASSLGQESYGYTF. The CDR3 DNA sequence: TGCGCCAGCAGCTTGGGACAGGAGAGCTATGGCTACACCTTC.